These T cell receptor beta chains were read from a single sample in a study of blood T cell repertoires in COVID-19. Here immunoSEQ multiplex PCR was the method, and the copy in TCRdb shows in-frame clones only, minus some. The sample shows around 140,000 clones, around 81% of them seen only once. The sequenced sample was peripheral blood. The source is a woman aged 55-69 years with active or convalescent COVID-19. CDR3s include the opening cysteine and the closing phenylalanine or tryptophan. The order of the fields is J gene, V gene, CDR3 protein.

>TRBJ1-4|TRBV5-1
CASSLAGTEVEKLFF
>TRBJ2-5|TRBV19
CASSISSGGARSQETQYF
>TRBJ2-7|TRBV3-1/TRBV3-2
CASSQPGTSGILYF
>TRBJ2-1|TRBV6-2/TRBV6-3
CASSLDLGSYNEQFF
>TRBJ1-2|TRBV10-3
CAISETGTEGYTF
>TRBJ1-3|TRBV10-3
CAVTRYRDSSGNTIYF
>TRBJ2-1|TRBV29-1
CSVDRGPYNEQFF
>TRBJ2-3|TRBV24-1
CATSDSGRGTDTQYF
>TRBJ2-7|TRBV5-4
CASSGGLAGPSYEQYF
>TRBJ1-2|TRBV5-4
CASNFGGASYGYTF
>TRBJ2-7|TRBV2
CASRIHRGTYEQYF
>TRBJ2-2|TRBV3-1/TRBV3-2
CASSQGQRIRTGELFF
>TRBJ2-5|TRBV11-2
CASTRQGQETQYF
>TRBJ1-2|TRBV6-5
CASSGTGVVGYTF
>TRBJ1-6|TRBV19
CASSSRTGNSPLHF
>TRBJ1-3|TRBV2
CASSGDSGNTIYF
>TRBJ2-5|TRBV3-1/TRBV3-2
CASSHRTLETQYF
>TRBJ2-5|TRBV29-1
CSTWGGARKETQYF
>TRBJ2-7|TRBV18
CASSRSGQGIYEQYF
>TRBJ2-3|TRBV7-9
CASSYSGGPSTDTQYF
>TRBJ1-2|TRBV28
CASSLISPGRKSGYTF
>TRBJ2-1|TRBV28
CASSTQEYNEQFF
>TRBJ2-1|TRBV11-3
CASSLASGPYNEQFF
>TRBJ1-2|TRBV11-2
CASSFGTGPYGYTF
>TRBJ2-1|TRBV29-1
CSVVEVRGRVGNEQFF
>TRBJ2-1|TRBV18
CASSPMTSGSQYNEQFF
>TRBJ1-1|TRBV29-1
CSVVREPIDTEAFF
>TRBJ1-1|TRBV7-8
CASSSRGLDTEAFF
>TRBJ2-1|TRBV28
CATRQSGGVDEQFF
>TRBJ1-2|TRBV10-2
CATSPRGRPSGYTF
>TRBJ2-7|TRBV30
CAWDPDRDREQYF
>TRBJ2-6|TRBV5-1
CASSRKDQGIYSGANVLTF
>TRBJ2-3|TRBV9
CASSPPAALSTDTQYF
>TRBJ2-1|TRBV5-5
CASSLRPGTGAYNEQFF
>TRBJ2-7|TRBV7-3
CASSLKQGSEQYF
>TRBJ1-1|TRBV11-2
CASSWTGADTEAFF
>TRBJ2-3|TRBV5-1
CASSSVAGGLPDTQYF
>TRBJ1-5|TRBV19
CASSGVGQGKQPQHF
>TRBJ1-1|TRBV5-1
CASSLGAGGSVNTEAFF
>TRBJ1-2|TRBV3-1/TRBV3-2
CASRQQGYGYTF
>TRBJ1-4|TRBV7-9
CASSPPGGGEKLFF
>TRBJ1-6|TRBV2
CASSERSPLHF
>TRBJ2-3|TRBV30
CAWSRLAQTQYF
>TRBJ2-3|TRBV11-2
CASSFTSGGPDTQYF
>TRBJ1-2|TRBV19
CASSPTGVHGYTF
>TRBJ1-3|TRBV5-1
CASSLNRDLSGNTIYF
>TRBJ1-1|TRBV18
CASSLGTGMNTEAFF
>TRBJ1-1|TRBV5-1
CASSSGTGVRRGTEAFF
>TRBJ2-3|TRBV5-4
CASSFLSGSTDTQYF
>TRBJ1-1|TRBV28
CASRAVRAEAFF
>TRBJ1-4|TRBV24-1
CATSDPGTGREKLFF
>TRBJ1-1|TRBV18
CASSPGQPNTEAFF
>TRBJ2-3|TRBV6-6
CASSYGGGTDTQYF
>TRBJ2-1|TRBV29-1
CSVERREAYNEQFF
>TRBJ2-1|TRBV5-1
CASSLMAGLDYNEQFF